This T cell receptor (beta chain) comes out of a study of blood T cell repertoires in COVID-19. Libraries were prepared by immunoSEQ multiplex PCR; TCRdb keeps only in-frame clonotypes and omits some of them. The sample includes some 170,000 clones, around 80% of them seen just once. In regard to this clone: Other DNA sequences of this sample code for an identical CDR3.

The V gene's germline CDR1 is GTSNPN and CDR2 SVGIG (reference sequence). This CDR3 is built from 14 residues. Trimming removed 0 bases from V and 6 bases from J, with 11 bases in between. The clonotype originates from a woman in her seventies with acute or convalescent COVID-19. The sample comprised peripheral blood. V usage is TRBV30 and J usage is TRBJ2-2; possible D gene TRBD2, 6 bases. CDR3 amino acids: CAWSVLGGAGELFF. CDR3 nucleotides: TGTGCCTGGAGTGTATTGGGCGGGGCCGGGGAGCTGTTTTTT.